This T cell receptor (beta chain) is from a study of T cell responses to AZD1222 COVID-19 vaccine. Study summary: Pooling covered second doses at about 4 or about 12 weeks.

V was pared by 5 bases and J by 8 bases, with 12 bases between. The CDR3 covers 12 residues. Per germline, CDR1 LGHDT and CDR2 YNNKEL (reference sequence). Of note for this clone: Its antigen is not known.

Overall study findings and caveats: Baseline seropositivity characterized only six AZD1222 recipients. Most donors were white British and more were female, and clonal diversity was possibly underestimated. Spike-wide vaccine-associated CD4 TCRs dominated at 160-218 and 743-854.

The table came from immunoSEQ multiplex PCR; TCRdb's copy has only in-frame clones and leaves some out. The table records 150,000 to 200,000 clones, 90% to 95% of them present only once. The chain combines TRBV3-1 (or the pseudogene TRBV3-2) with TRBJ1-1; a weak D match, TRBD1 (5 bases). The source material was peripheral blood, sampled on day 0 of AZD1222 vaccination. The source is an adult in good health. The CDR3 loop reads CASSSGREEAFF. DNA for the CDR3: TGTGCCAGCAGCTCAGGGAGGGAGGAAGCTTTCTTT.